The clone carrying this TCR beta chain was recorded a few times. The CDR3 extends over 13 amino acids. The V and J ends lost 8 bases and 8 bases respectively, with 18 bases between them. The data are from a study of identical twins. A single record per CDR3 protein comes from TCRdb applying MiXCR to the 5' RACE reads. Of 500,000 or so distinct CDR3 sequences listed, around 20% were seen once; the top ten hold around 1%. These data were likewise used in another study, on T cells expressing NK-cell markers.

The chain links TRBV12-3 or TRBV12-4 to TRBJ1-2; perhaps TRBD1 as D (5 bases). Source material: CD4+ T cells sorted from blood. This TCR derives from a woman between 18 and 29 years old in good health. CDR3 DNA sequence: TGTGCCAGCCTTCTCTCCGGGACGTCCGGCTACACCTTC. Protein product: CASLLSGTSGYTF.